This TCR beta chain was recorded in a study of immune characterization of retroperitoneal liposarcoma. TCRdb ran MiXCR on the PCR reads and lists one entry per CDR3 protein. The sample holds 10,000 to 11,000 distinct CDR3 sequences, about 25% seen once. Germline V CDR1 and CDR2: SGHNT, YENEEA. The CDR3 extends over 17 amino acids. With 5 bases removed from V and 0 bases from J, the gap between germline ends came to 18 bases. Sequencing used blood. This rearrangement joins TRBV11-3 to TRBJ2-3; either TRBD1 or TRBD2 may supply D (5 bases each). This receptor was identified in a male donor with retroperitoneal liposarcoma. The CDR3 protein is CASSPRGSDLSTDTQYF. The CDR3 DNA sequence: TGTGCCAGCAGCCCCCGGGGCAGCGACCTTAGCACAGATACGCAGTATTTT.